A single count supports the clone carrying this TCR beta chain. What it recognizes is unknown. These data belong to a study of T cell responses to AZD1222 COVID-19 vaccine. General study findings and limits: At baseline, seropositivity was found in only five or six AZD1222 recipients.

Measured with immunoSEQ multiplex PCR; TCRdb has only the in-frame clones, and not every one. Here the sample spans approximately 130,000 clones, 85% being singletons. This sequence originates from an adult who received the MenACWY meningococcal vaccine as a control. The sample in question was peripheral blood, obtained 28 days after the second dose of the MenACWY control vaccine.

The CDR3: CASSSRDRPTYEQYF. As DNA, the CDR3 is TGTGCCAGCAGCTCCCGGGACAGGCCAACCTACGAGCAGTACTTC. This chain joins TRBV5-6 and TRBJ2-7, with 8 bases fitting TRBD1. The CDR3 is 15 residues long. The V and J ends lost 3 bases and 2 bases, in that order; junction bases with no gene match: 7. CDR1 and CDR2 (germline): SGHDT, YYEEEE. The full variable domain, rest sourced from reference TRBV5-6 and TRBJ2-7, is DAGVTQSPTHLIKTRGQQVTLRCSPKSGHDTVSWYQQALGQGPQFIFQYYEEEERQRGNFPDRFSGHQFPNYSSELNVNALLLGDSALYLCASSSRDRPTYEQYFGPGTRLTVT.